This T cell receptor (beta chain) was retrieved from a study of tumor and adjacent non-tumor tissue in lung cancer. Study-level findings and limits: Higher tumor TCR diversity was associated with shorter survival.

This sample's RNA came from whole unsorted tissue. Distant lung tissue was collected more than 3 cm away from the tumor edge. With regard to this clonotype: Antigen specificity is unknown.

Trimming removed 4 bases from V and 11 bases from J, with 9 bases in between. Germline CDR1 MDHEN, CDR2 SYDVKM. The CDR3 contains 12 residues. The library came from three nested PCR rounds adapted from ARM-PCR protocols. In TCRdb, the multiplex PCR reads were re-called with MiXCR into one record per CDR3 protein. Seen here are 60,000 to 100,000 distinct CDR3 sequences, less than 85% observed once, and the top ten hold around two fifths. Sample: distant non-tumor lung tissue. J is TRBJ1-6 and V is TRBV28; D is unclear. This TCR was recovered from a man aged 70 or older with non-small cell lung cancer. This chain's CDR3 is CASSSTGTPLHF. CDR3 in DNA: TGTGCCAGCAGTTCCACCGGGACACCCCTCCACTTT.